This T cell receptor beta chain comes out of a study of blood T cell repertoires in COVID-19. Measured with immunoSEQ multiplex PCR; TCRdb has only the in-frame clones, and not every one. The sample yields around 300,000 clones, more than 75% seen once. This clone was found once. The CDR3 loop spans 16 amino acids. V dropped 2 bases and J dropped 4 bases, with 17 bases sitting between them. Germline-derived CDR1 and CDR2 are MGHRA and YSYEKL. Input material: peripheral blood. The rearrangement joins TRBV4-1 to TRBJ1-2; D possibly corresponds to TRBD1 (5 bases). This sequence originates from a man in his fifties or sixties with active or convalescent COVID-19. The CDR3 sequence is CASSQPSRGLRYGYTF. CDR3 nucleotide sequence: TGCGCCAGCAGCCAACCGTCACGGGGGTTACGCTATGGCTACACCTTC.